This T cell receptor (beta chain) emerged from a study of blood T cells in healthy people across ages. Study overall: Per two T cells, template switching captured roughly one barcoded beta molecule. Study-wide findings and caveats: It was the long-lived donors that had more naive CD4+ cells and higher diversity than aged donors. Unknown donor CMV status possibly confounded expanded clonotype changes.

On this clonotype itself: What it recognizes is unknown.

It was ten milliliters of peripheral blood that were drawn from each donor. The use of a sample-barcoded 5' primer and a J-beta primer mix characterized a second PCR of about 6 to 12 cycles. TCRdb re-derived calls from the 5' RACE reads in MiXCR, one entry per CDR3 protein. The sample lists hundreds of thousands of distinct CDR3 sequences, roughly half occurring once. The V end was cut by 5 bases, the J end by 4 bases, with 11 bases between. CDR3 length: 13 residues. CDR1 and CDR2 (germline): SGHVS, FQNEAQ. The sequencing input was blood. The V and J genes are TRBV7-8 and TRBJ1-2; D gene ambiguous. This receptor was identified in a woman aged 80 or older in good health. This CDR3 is CASSPGWGYGYTF. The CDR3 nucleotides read TGTGCCAGCAGCCCGGGGTGGGGCTATGGCTACACCTTC. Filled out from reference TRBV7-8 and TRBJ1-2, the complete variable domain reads GAGVSQSPRYKVAKRGQDVALRCDPISGHVSLFWYQQALGQGPEFLTYFQNEAQLDKSGLPSDRFFAERPEGSVSTLKIQRTQQEDSAVYLCASSPGWGYGYTFGSGTRLTVV.